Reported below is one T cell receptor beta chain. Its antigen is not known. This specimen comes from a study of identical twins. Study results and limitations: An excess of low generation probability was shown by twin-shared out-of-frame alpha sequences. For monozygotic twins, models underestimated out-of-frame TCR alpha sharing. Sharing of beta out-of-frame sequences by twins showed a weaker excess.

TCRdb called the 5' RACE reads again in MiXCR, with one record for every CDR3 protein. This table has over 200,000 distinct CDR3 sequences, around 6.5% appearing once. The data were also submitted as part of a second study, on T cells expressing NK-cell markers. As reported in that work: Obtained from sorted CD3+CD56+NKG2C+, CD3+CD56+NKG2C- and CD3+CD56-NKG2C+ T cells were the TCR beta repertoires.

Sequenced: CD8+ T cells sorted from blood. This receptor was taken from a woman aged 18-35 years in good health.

The DNA of the CDR3 is TGTGCCAGCAGTCGAGCTAGCGGGAGTTACACCGGGGAGCTGTTTTTT. Its protein is CASSRASGSYTGELFF. The chain recombines TRBV6-1 with TRBJ2-2; 10 bases are a match to TRBD2. The CDR3 spans 16 residues. The ends lost 5 bases at V and 3 bases at J; junction bases unmatched: 6. The germline V gene has CDR1 MNHNS and CDR2 SASEGT.